This TCR beta chain was retrieved from a study of OX40 agonist ivuxolimab in advanced cancers. The wider study: Each dose-escalation patient presented with hepatocellular carcinoma, melanoma, renal cell or head and neck cancer. Partial responses, seen in three patients, involved one hepatocellular carcinoma and two cutaneous melanomas.

Notes on the study in general: CD8+ T cells (on average) carried more expanded clones than CD4+ T cells.

Exclusion of a patient followed from autoimmune disease history or systemic immunosuppression. With regard to this clone: No antigen is known for it.

Generated by immunoSEQ multiplex PCR, the TCRdb table keeps only in-frame clones and is missing some. The repertoire has some 57,000 clones, 70% to 90% of them found once; the top ten carry about 1.2%. V lost 6 bases and J lost 1; bases outside the gene matches: 11. Germline CDR1 is ENHRY and CDR2 is SYGVKD. This CDR3 has 17 residues. This clonotype originated in an adult with an advanced solid tumor such as melanoma, head and neck, liver or kidney cancer. Here the sequenced sample was CD4+ or CD8+ T cells sorted from blood, taken in a trial of the OX40 agonist ivuxolimab. The gene calls are TRBV10-3 and TRBJ2-3, with 9 positions matching TRBD1. The CDR3 DNA reads TGTGCCATCAGCGATGGGGCGTGGGACAGGGGCACAGATACGCAGTATTTT. It translates to CAISDGAWDRGTDTQYF.